This is a list of T cell receptor beta chains from one sample in a study of CD8 T cells in Susac syndrome. TCRdb reprocessed the immunoSEQ multiplex PCR reads with MiXCR, giving one entry per CDR3 protein. The data contain around 170,000 distinct CDR3 sequences, 90% to 97% of them seen just once; the ten biggest clones take up approximately 0.089%. The sample taken for sequencing was CD4+ T cells from PBMCs. The source is a human donor with Susac syndrome. Each CDR3 is given with its conserved first and last residue. D genes are given only for firm matches. The listing skips clone size in some rows; elsewhere it reads once, few, many or a size class.

CDR3aa,CDR3nt,d_gene,v_gene,abundance,j_gene
CASSSDWAAEAFF,TGTGCCAGCAGCTCCGACTGGGCCGCTGAAGCTTTCTTT,NA,TRBV7-8,NA,TRBJ1-1
CASSFGGGSYNEQFF,TGTGCCAGCAGCTTCGGTGGGGGCTCCTACAATGAGCAGTTCTTC,NA,TRBV7-3,NA,TRBJ2-1
CASSRTDSSYEQYF,TGTGCCAGCTCAAGGACCGATAGCTCCTACGAGCAGTACTTC,NA,TRBV18,NA,TRBJ2-7
CASSQDPAYNEQFF,TGCGCCAGCAGCCAAGATCCGGCCTACAATGAGCAGTTCTTC,NA,TRBV4-1,NA,TRBJ2-1
CASSLWEYSGANVLTF,TGCGCCAGCAGCTTGTGGGAGTACTCTGGGGCCAACGTCCTGACTTTC,NA,TRBV5-1,NA,TRBJ2-6
CASSYGNTIYF,TGTGCCAGCAGTTATGGAAACACCATATATTTT,NA,TRBV6-5,NA,TRBJ1-3
CSANPGLGSYNEQFF,TGCAGTGCGAACCCGGGACTAGGTTCCTACAATGAGCAGTTCTTC,TRBD2,TRBV20-1,NA,TRBJ2-1
CASSQDLRVNYGYTF,TGCGCCAGCAGCCAAGATCTTAGAGTTAACTATGGCTACACCTTC,NA,TRBV4-1,NA,TRBJ1-2
CASSQAGTRGYGYTF,TGTGCCAGCAGCCAAGCCGGGACAAGGGGGTATGGCTACACCTTC,NA,TRBV3-1,NA,TRBJ1-2
CASSSGLAGGPWIETQYF,TGTGCCAGCAGCTCCGGACTAGCGGGGGGGCCTTGGATTGAGACCCAGTACTTC,TRBD2,TRBV11-2,NA,TRBJ2-5
CASSVDAIGQPQHF,TGTGCCAGCAGCGTGGATGCGATTGGGCAGCCCCAGCATTTT,NA,TRBV9,NA,TRBJ1-5
CASSARVGNTEAFF,TGTGCCAGCAGCGCCCGTGTTGGGAACACTGAAGCTTTCTTT,NA,TRBV9,NA,TRBJ1-1
CAWSPGQIYEQYF,TGTGCCTGGAGTCCGGGACAGATCTACGAGCAGTACTTC,TRBD1,TRBV30,NA,TRBJ2-7
CASKPSPAGGPLHF,TGTGCCAGCAAACCCTCTCCGGCTGGCGGACCCCTCCACTTT,NA,TRBV27,NA,TRBJ1-6
CATSRGGGRDTGELFF,TGTGCCACCAGCAGAGGAGGGGGCAGGGACACCGGGGAGCTGTTTTTT,TRBD1,TRBV15,NA,TRBJ2-2
CAYDGATGTEAFF,TGTGCCTACGACGGGGCTACGGGGACTGAAGCTTTCTTT,NA,TRBV30,once,TRBJ1-1
CASSLSGGANEQFF,TGTGCCAGCAGCTTAAGCGGGGGGGCTAATGAGCAGTTCTTC,TRBD2,TRBV7-3,few,TRBJ2-1
CASGSGYGYTF,TGTGCCAGCGGCAGCGGCTATGGCTACACCTTC,NA,TRBV11-2,once,TRBJ1-2
CSAIAGTINYGYTF,TGCAGTGCTATCGCCGGGACGATTAACTATGGCTACACCTTC,NA,TRBV20-1,once,TRBJ1-2
CSASTGQGRGETQYF,TGCAGTGCTAGTACGGGACAGGGTCGTGGAGAGACCCAGTACTTC,TRBD1,TRBV20-1,NA,TRBJ2-5
CSGGIGYNEQFF,TGCAGTGGGGGGATCGGCTACAATGAGCAGTTCTTC,NA,TRBV29-1,NA,TRBJ2-1
CASSPPPTATGELFF,TGTGCCAGCTCACCCCCCCCGACTGCGACCGGGGAGCTGTTTTTT,NA,TRBV18,NA,TRBJ2-2
CSAYRDPEQFF,TGCAGTGCTTACCGGGACCCTGAGCAGTTCTTC,NA,TRBV20-1,NA,TRBJ2-1
CASSLDLAGYPDTQYF,TGCGCCAGCAGCTTGGATCTAGCGGGGTACCCAGATACGCAGTATTTT,TRBD2,TRBV5-1,NA,TRBJ2-3
CAFNAGGHAEQFF,TGTGCCTTCAACGCGGGGGGGCACGCTGAGCAGTTCTTC,TRBD2,TRBV30,NA,TRBJ2-1
CASSNGFERSQHF,TGTGCCAGTAGTAACGGCTTTGAAAGGTCCCAGCATTTT,NA,TRBV19,NA,TRBJ1-5
CASSYQTGTSTQYF,TGTGCCAGCAGTTACCAGACTGGCACAAGTACGCAGTATTTT,NA,TRBV27,NA,TRBJ2-3
CASSERGRQETQYF,TGTGCCAGCAGTGAACGTGGCAGACAAGAGACCCAGTACTTC,NA,TRBV6-1,once,TRBJ2-5
CASSMRTGTKNQQFF,TGTGCCAGCAGTATGCGCACCGGGACAAAAAATCAGCAGTTCTTC,NA,TRBV12-3/TRBV12-4,NA,TRBJ2-1
CASSLETVRRPFSETQYF,TGCGCCAGCAGCCTAGAAACGGTACGTCGTCCGTTTTCGGAGACCCAGTACTTC,NA,TRBV4-1,NA,TRBJ2-5
CASSASGGGGQFF,TGCGCCAGCAGCGCCTCGGGGGGCGGGGGGCAGTTCTTC,NA,TRBV4-1,once,TRBJ2-1
CSARGLAGDSYEQYF,TGCAGTGCTAGAGGATTAGCGGGGGACTCCTACGAGCAGTACTTC,TRBD2,TRBV20-1,NA,TRBJ2-7
CASSNTSGGDFYEQYF,TGTGCCAGCAGCAATACTAGCGGGGGAGACTTCTACGAGCAGTACTTC,TRBD2,TRBV4-2,NA,TRBJ2-7
CSVVGGNYGYTF,TGCAGCGTGGTGGGGGGCAACTATGGCTACACCTTC,NA,TRBV29-1,NA,TRBJ1-2
CASRSRDRVRDTQYF,TGTGCCAGCAGGAGCCGGGACAGGGTCCGGGATACGCAGTATTTT,TRBD1,TRBV12-3/TRBV12-4,NA,TRBJ2-3
CASSRRDNEQFF,TGTGCCAGCAGCCGTCGGGATAATGAGCAGTTCTTC,NA,TRBV3-1,NA,TRBJ2-1
CASSSKQPQHF,TGTGCCAGCAGTTCCAAGCAGCCCCAGCATTTT,NA,TRBV27,once,TRBJ1-5
CASHRGTDTQYF,TGTGCCAGCCACCGAGGAACAGATACGCAGTATTTT,NA,TRBV5-6,NA,TRBJ2-3
CASSQELGVQHNEQFF,TGCGCCAGCAGCCAAGAGTTGGGTGTTCAGCACAATGAGCAGTTCTTC,NA,TRBV4-1,NA,TRBJ2-1
CASSLIVLAQSYNEQFF,TGTGCCAGCAGCTTGATAGTACTAGCGCAATCCTACAATGAGCAGTTCTTC,TRBD2,TRBV7-2,NA,TRBJ2-1
CATSFDRGAGYTF,TGTGCCACCAGCTTTGACAGGGGAGCTGGCTACACCTTC,TRBD1,TRBV15,NA,TRBJ1-2
CASTTPGNTIYF,TGTGCCAGCACCACCCCTGGAAACACCATATATTTT,NA,TRBV25-1,NA,TRBJ1-3
CASSPDGTDYGYTF,TGCGCCAGCAGCCCGGATGGGACGGACTATGGCTACACCTTC,NA,TRBV5-1,few,TRBJ1-2
CAWTGAAQETQYF,TGTGCCTGGACAGGGGCAGCGCAAGAGACCCAGTACTTC,NA,TRBV30,NA,TRBJ2-5
CASRTDRATGELFF,TGTGCCAGCAGAACCGACAGGGCCACCGGGGAGCTGTTTTTT,TRBD1,TRBV5-6,NA,TRBJ2-2
CSAGNTEAFF,TGCAGTGCAGGGAACACTGAAGCTTTCTTT,NA,TRBV29-1,NA,TRBJ1-1
CASSHSGGANYGYTF,TGTGCCAGCAGCCATTCAGGGGGCGCTAACTATGGCTACACCTTC,TRBD1,TRBV7-9,once,TRBJ1-2
CASSPAASYEQYF,TGTGCCAGCTCACCAGCGGCCTCCTACGAGCAGTACTTC,NA,TRBV18,NA,TRBJ2-7
CASSVGPRQVGVVAGELFF,TGTGCCAGCAGCGTAGGCCCCAGACAGGTCGGCGTGGTGGCCGGGGAGCTGTTTTTT,NA,TRBV9,once,TRBJ2-2
CASSTWTGQGAEAFF,TGTGCCAGCAGCACATGGACAGGGCAAGGGGCTGAAGCTTTCTTT,TRBD1,TRBV3-1,NA,TRBJ1-1
CASSLERRGTDTQYF,TGTGCCAGCAGCTTAGAAAGGCGAGGCACAGATACGCAGTATTTT,NA,TRBV7-6,once,TRBJ2-3
CASSRQGSNQPQHF,TGTGCCAGTAGTAGACAGGGGAGCAATCAGCCCCAGCATTTT,TRBD1,TRBV19,NA,TRBJ1-5
CAWTQTGFRTEAFF,TGTGCCTGGACCCAGACAGGGTTTCGGACTGAAGCTTTCTTT,TRBD1,TRBV30,NA,TRBJ1-1
CASSQDRGPYQPQHF,TGTGCCAGCAGCCAAGATCGGGGGCCCTATCAGCCCCAGCATTTT,NA,TRBV3-1,NA,TRBJ1-5